A single sample is the source of the 18 T cell receptor beta chains below, sequenced in a study of beta chain features in type 1 diabetes. The study's findings and limits: Shortening of TCRB CDR3s, moderate but significant, appeared in all four CD4+ subsets of Type 1 diabetes patients.

The authors reverse transcribed all of the isolated RNA, so sequencing captured expressed TCRB transcripts. The method was immunoSEQ multiplex PCR; TCRdb's version includes in-frame clones alone and lacks a portion of them. The sample contains 150,000 to 200,000 clones, almost 65% of which appear only once. Their target antigens are unknown. The material sequenced was naive CD4+ T cells from blood. These receptors came from a man between 25 and 39 years old with type 1 diabetes.

The chain has TRBV5-1 and TRBJ2-7; TRBD2 is a possible D gene (6 bases). The CDR3 has 15 residues. V lost 3 bases and J lost 5, with 18 bases in between. The germline V gene has CDR1 SGHRS and CDR2 YFSETQ. The DNA for the CDR3 is TGCGCCAGCAGCTCGAAAACGGGACTCATGAACGAGCAGTACTTC. Translating gives CASSSKTGLMNEQYF.

The chain links TRBV7-2 to TRBJ2-5, with D uncertain. Trimming removed 5 bases from V and 5 bases from J, with 9 bases in between. The CDR3 sequence is 12 residues long. Germline values: CDR1 SGHTA, CDR2 FQGNSA. CDR3 nucleotides: TGTGCCAGCAGCGAGCTCGAGGAGACCCAGTACTTC. Amino acids: CASSELEETQYF.

In this sample, this clone turned up a few times. V and J are TRBV18 and TRBJ2-5, with D possibly matching TRBD1 (6 bases). V dropped 3 bases and J dropped 5 bases, with 16 bases sitting between them. In germline, CDR1 is KGHSH, CDR2 LQKENI. The CDR3 has 15 residues. The CDR3 loop reads CASSPTSGARETQYF. The CDR3 DNA reads TGTGCCAGCTCACCTACGTCAGGGGCCAGGGAGACCCAGTACTTC.

Concerning this clone itself: Other DNA sequences in the same sample also yield this CDR3. In DNA, the CDR3 is TGCAGCGCCCGGGACAGCAATCAGCCCCAGCATTTT. Protein: CSARDSNQPQHF. This chain uses TRBV29-1 with TRBJ1-5; D is possibly TRBD1 (5 bases). Germline V gene lookup returns CDR1 SQVTM and CDR2 ANQGSEA. V lost 7 bases to trimming and J lost 1 base, with 8 bases between them. The CDR3 has 12 amino acids.

The chain employs TRBV29-1 and TRBJ2-4; D is undetermined. The CDR3 covers 14 residues. Trimming shortened V by 6 bases and J by 0 bases, and 12 bases separated the two germline ends. Germline V gives CDR1 SQVTM, CDR2 ANQGSEA. The chain's CDR3 is CSVVVSLAKNIQYF. CDR3 nucleotide sequence: TGCAGCGTCGTGGTCAGCCTAGCCAAAAACATTCAGTACTTC.

The rearrangement uses TRBV9 and TRBJ2-5, with 7 bases that match TRBD2. V was pared by 4 bases and J by 3 bases, with 9 bases of the junction left unmatched. The CDR3 loop spans 15 amino acids. Germline CDR1 is SGDLS and CDR2 is YYNGEE. In DNA form, the CDR3 reads TGTGCCAGCAGCATCGCGGGAGTGGAGGAAGAGACCCAGTACTTC. Its translation is CASSIAGVEEETQYF.

The chain joins TRBV23-1 to TRBJ1-2; D might be TRBD1 (5 bases). TRBV23-1 is placed among ORFs of uncertain function. Trimming left V 0 bases short and J 3 bases short, with 11 bases between. This CDR3 is built from 15 residues. CDR3 DNA sequence: TGCGCCAGCAGTCAATCCCTAGACAGAGACTATGGCTACACCTTC. As protein: CASSQSLDRDYGYTF.

The chain joins TRBV19 to TRBJ1-2; D ambiguous. V gave up 2 bases and J gave up 8 bases, with 15 bases separating them. The CDR3 loop spans 14 amino acids. From germline, CDR1 is LNHDA and CDR2 SQIVND (reference sequence). CDR3 amino acids: CASSIMLRGSGYTF. CDR3 nucleotides: TGTGCCAGTAGTATAATGCTGCGAGGGAGCGGCTACACCTTC. Looking up the rest from reference TRBV19 and TRBJ1-2 gives the full variable domain: DGGITQSPKYLFRKEGQNVTLSCEQNLNHDAMYWYRQDPGQGLRLIYYSQIVNDFQKGDIAEGYSVSREKKESFPLTVTSAQKNPTAFYLCASSIMLRGSGYTFGSGTRLTVV.

This chain joins TRBV30 and TRBJ1-4; a weak D match, TRBD1 (5 bases). Per germline, CDR1 GTSNPN and CDR2 SVGIG (reference sequence). The CDR3 runs to 14 residues. The V gene lost 4 bases and the J gene lost 8 bases, with 17 bases spanning the gap. The CDR3 DNA is TGTGCCTGGAACTATAGGGGTTACTGGGAAAAACTGTTTTTT. Translating it yields CAWNYRGYWEKLFF.

This chain connects TRBV6-6 to TRBJ1-6, with 9 bases identical to TRBD1. J was trimmed by 7 bases and V by 5 bases; bases with no gene match: 3. The CDR3 consists of 14 residues. Germline assignment: CDR1 MNHNY and CDR2 SVGAGI (reference sequence). The CDR3 DNA reads as TGTGCCAGCAGTCCCGGGACAGGGAATTCACCCCTCCACTTT. Translating gives CASSPGTGNSPLHF.

The chain combines TRBV28 with TRBJ2-7, with 9 bases that match TRBD1. This CDR3 comprises 14 residues. The germline V gene has CDR1 MDHEN and CDR2 SYDVKM. The V and J ends lost 3 bases and 7 bases, in that order; junction bases with no gene match: 7. The CDR3 DNA follows: TGTGCCAGCAGTTTGGGGGACAGGGCTAAGGAGCAGTACTTC. Translation: CASSLGDRAKEQYF.

This sequence joins TRBV15 and TRBJ1-2; D remains unclear. CDR3 size: 12 residues. Germline V gene data show CDR1 as LNHNV and CDR2 as YYDKDF (reference sequence). V lost 3 bases and J lost 8, with 10 bases in between. Here the CDR3 reads CATSRARGGYTF. DNA of the CDR3: TGTGCCACCAGCAGGGCCCGAGGGGGCTACACCTTC.

The gene calls are TRBV7-9 and TRBJ2-4, with 7 bases identical to TRBD1. Germline trimming cut 5 bases from V and 0 bases from J; bases unmatched to any gene: 4. The CDR3 has 15 residues. Germline lookup yields CDR1 SEHNR and CDR2 FQNEAQ (reference sequence). The CDR3 sequence is CASSEGQLAKNIQYF. CDR3 nucleotide sequence: TGTGCCAGCAGCGAGGGACAGCTAGCCAAAAACATTCAGTACTTC.

This clone was observed once. V usage is TRBV30 and J usage is TRBJ1-2; D might be TRBD1 (5 bases). The germline V gene has CDR1 GTSNPN and CDR2 SVGIG (reference sequence). The CDR3 extends over 15 amino acids. Deletions cut 0 bases from V and 0 bases from J, with 11 bases between. The CDR3, as DNA: TGTGCCTGGAGTGTCGGGGGAGGTACTAACTATGGCTACACCTTC. Translated: CAWSVGGGTNYGYTF.

The chain links TRBV18 to TRBJ1-2, with 7 bases identical to TRBD1. This CDR3 comprises 13 residues. Germline lookup yields CDR1 KGHSH and CDR2 LQKENI. V lost 6 bases to trimming and J lost 8 bases; unmatched junction nucleotides: 9. CDR3 DNA: TGTGCCAGCTCTTCGGACAGGCTGTGGGGCTACACCTTC. Amino acids: CASSSDRLWGYTF.

J is TRBJ2-3 and V is TRBV11-2; a possible D gene is TRBD1 (6 bases). V was trimmed by 1 base and J by 5 bases, leaving 13 bases between them. Germline assignment: CDR1 SGHAT and CDR2 FQNNGV. This CDR3 region has 15 residues. The CDR3 protein is CASSLVAGVEDTQYF. CDR3 DNA: TGTGCCAGCAGCTTAGTGGCAGGGGTCGAAGATACGCAGTATTTT.

This chain's CDR3 is CSVLGYGYTF. CDR3 nucleotides: TGCAGCGTTCTAGGCTATGGCTACACCTTC. This chain links TRBV29-1 with TRBJ1-2; D is unclear. The CDR3 spans 10 residues. In germline, CDR1 is SQVTM, CDR2 ANQGSEA. The V and J ends lost 5 bases and 4 bases respectively, with 5 bases between them.

The rearrangement uses TRBV7-9 and TRBJ2-5, with D maybe TRBD2 (6 bases). CDR1 SEHNR and CDR2 FQNEAQ come from the germline V gene (reference sequence). V lost 0 bases and J lost 2, with 13 bases in between. CDR3 length: 16 residues. CDR3 amino acids: CASSLAGLRDQETQYF. CDR3 DNA sequence: TGTGCCAGCAGCTTAGCGGGACTCCGTGATCAAGAGACCCAGTACTTC.